This TCR beta chain was found in a study of CD8 T cells in ankylosing spondylitis. Study-wide findings and caveats: Characteristic of ankylosing spondylitis blood, it appeared, was a TCR beta motif comprising several highly homologous variants.

TCRdb reanalysed the 5' RACE reads using MiXCR and keeps one entry per CDR3 protein. The sample lists about 220,000 distinct CDR3 sequences; about 7% were seen once. The germline gives CDR1 MNHEY, CDR2 SVGAGI. The CDR3 has 13 amino acids. V shed 0 bases and J shed 4 bases, with 6 bases lying between them. This clonotype was seen only a few times. Its target is unknown. This clonotype was obtained from a male donor with ankylosing spondylitis. The sample consisted of blood, either unsorted or a sorted T cell fraction (not recorded which). The gene calls are TRBV6-5 and TRBJ1-2; no clear D gene. The CDR3 nucleotides are TGTGCCAGCAGTTACTCCCAATCCTATGGCTACACCTTC. It codes for CASSYSQSYGYTF.